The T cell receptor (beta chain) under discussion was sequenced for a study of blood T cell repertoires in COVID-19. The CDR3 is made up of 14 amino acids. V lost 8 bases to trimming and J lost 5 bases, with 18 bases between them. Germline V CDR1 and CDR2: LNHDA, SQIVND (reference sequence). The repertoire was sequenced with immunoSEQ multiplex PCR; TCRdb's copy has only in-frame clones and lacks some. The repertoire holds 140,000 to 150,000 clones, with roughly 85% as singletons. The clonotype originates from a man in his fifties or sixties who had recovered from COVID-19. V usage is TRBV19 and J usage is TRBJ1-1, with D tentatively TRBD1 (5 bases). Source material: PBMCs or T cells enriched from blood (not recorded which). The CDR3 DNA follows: TGTGCCAGTCTACGCCCAGGGTCGAGAACTGAAGCTTTCTTT. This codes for CASLRPGSRTEAFF.